These 2 T cell receptor beta chains were all obtained from the same sample, sequenced in a study of cytomegalovirus exposure and HLA in healthy donors. Both 60 Vbeta primers and 13 Jbeta primers went into the PCR. Produced via immunoSEQ multiplex PCR; TCRdb's table is partial and in-frame only. The profile shows under 150,000 clones, approximately 80% of them singletons. Specimen: PBMCs. The receptors were sampled from a woman under 30 in good health and CMV-seronegative.

The J gene is TRBJ1-2, the V gene TRBV4-2; 9 bases are shared with TRBD1. J was trimmed by 4 bases and V by 5 bases; bases with no gene match: 8. From germline, CDR1 is LGHNA and CDR2 YNFKEQ. The CDR3 loop spans 15 amino acids. The CDR3 loop reads CASSSRQGGGYGYTF. CDR3 in DNA: TGTGCCAGCAGCTCCCGACAGGGGGGTGGCTATGGCTACACCTTC.

The table lists this clone with a few counts. The V and J genes are TRBV6-1 and TRBJ2-7, with a tentative D call TRBD1 (5 bases). Germline V lookup: CDR1 MNHNS, CDR2 SASEGT. V was clipped by 2 bases and J by 4 bases, with 12 bases between them. This CDR3 comprises 14 residues. CDR3 residues: CASSELTALYEQYF. The CDR3 region has the DNA TGTGCCAGCAGTGAATTGACAGCCCTTTACGAGCAGTACTTC.